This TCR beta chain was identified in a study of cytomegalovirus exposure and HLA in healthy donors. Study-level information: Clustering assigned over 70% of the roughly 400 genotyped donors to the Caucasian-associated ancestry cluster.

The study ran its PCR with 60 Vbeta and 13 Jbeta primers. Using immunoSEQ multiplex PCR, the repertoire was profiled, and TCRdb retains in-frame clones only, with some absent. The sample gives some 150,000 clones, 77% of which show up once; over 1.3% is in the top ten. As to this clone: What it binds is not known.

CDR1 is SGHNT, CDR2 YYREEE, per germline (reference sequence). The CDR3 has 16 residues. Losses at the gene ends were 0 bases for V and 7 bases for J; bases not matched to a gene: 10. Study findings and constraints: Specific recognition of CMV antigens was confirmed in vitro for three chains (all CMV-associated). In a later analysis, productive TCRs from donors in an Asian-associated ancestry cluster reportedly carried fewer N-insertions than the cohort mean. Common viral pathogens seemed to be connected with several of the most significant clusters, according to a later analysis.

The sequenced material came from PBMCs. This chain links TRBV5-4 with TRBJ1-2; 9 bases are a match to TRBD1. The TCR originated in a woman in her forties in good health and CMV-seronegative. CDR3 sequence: CASSLVPGQGFSGYTF. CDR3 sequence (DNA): TGTGCCAGCAGCTTGGTACCGGGACAGGGCTTCTCTGGCTACACCTTC.